A single sample is the source of the 26 T cell receptor beta chains below, sequenced in a study of blood T cell repertoires in COVID-19. Here immunoSEQ multiplex PCR was the method, and the copy in TCRdb shows in-frame clones only, minus some. This table has roughly 170,000 clones, 70% to 85% appearing once. Material: PBMCs or T cells enriched from blood (not recorded which). The receptors originated from a man aged 50-59 years who had recovered from COVID-19.

The J gene is TRBJ2-1, the V gene TRBV7-6; 9 bases line up with TRBD2. This CDR3 is built from 13 residues. V lost 2 bases and J lost 10; bases outside the gene matches: 3. The germline CDR1 and CDR2 sequences are SGHVS and FNYEAQ. The CDR3 region has the DNA TGTGCCAGCAGCTTAAATCTAGCGGGGGAGCAGTTCTTC. The encoded protein is CASSLNLAGEQFF.

This rearrangement joins TRBV7-3 to TRBJ1-1, with 10 bases that match TRBD1. The CDR3 length is 17 residues. With 5 bases clipped from V and 1 base from J, the junction kept 10 bases outside the gene matches. Germline CDR1 reads SGHTA; CDR2 reads FQGTGA. The CDR3 DNA reads TGTGCCAGCAGCCCGTCCCGGGACAGGGGCCCGAACACTGAAGCTTTCTTT. This gives the protein CASSPSRDRGPNTEAFF.

The chain recombines TRBV7-2 with TRBJ1-1, with unresolved D. This CDR3 is 14 amino acids long. CDR1 is SGHTA and CDR2 is FQGNSA in the germline V gene. Trimming took 3 bases from V and 5 from J, leaving 13 bases between them. DNA for the CDR3: TGTGCCAGCAGCTTGTACGGCCCGGGGACTGAAGCTTTCTTT. Amino acid sequence: CASSLYGPGTEAFF.

V and J are TRBV3-1 (or the pseudogene TRBV3-2) and TRBJ2-6; D unclear. Germline V CDR1 and CDR2: LGHDT, YNNKEL (reference sequence). The length of the CDR3 is 14 residues. V was shortened by 4 bases and J by 1 base, with 5 bases between the two germline ends. The CDR3, as DNA: TGTGCCAGCAGCCCGACATCTGGGGCCAACGTCCTGACTTTC. It translates to CASSPTSGANVLTF.

The V call is TRBV19, the J call TRBJ2-7; weak D call: TRBD1 (6 bases). The CDR3 loop spans 15 amino acids. Germline CDR1 and CDR2: LNHDA and SQIVND (reference sequence). Trimming left V 5 bases short and J 2 bases short, with 16 bases between. CDR3: CASSYSGTLAYEQYF. Here the CDR3 DNA reads TGTGCCAGTAGTTATTCCGGGACATTGGCCTACGAGCAGTACTTC.

This rearrangement joins TRBV10-3 to TRBJ1-3; D gene uncertain. The V gene lost 3 bases and the J gene lost 4 bases, with 10 bases spanning the gap. The CDR3 length is 14 residues. Germline CDR1 reads ENHRY; CDR2 reads SYGVKD. This CDR3 reads CAISDRQSGNTIYF. The CDR3 coding sequence is TGTGCCATCAGTGACAGACAATCCGGAAACACCATATATTTT.

The CDR3 reads CASSGRQETQYF. The DNA for the CDR3 is TGTGCCAGCAGCGGGAGGCAAGAGACCCAGTACTTC. This rearrangement joins TRBV27 to TRBJ2-5; the match to TRBD2 covers 7 bases. Germline V gene sequence: CDR1 MNHEY, CDR2 SMNVEV (reference sequence). The CDR3 consists of 12 residues. Trimming removed 6 bases from V and 2 bases from J; junction bases left unmatched: 0.

The chain links TRBV6-5 to TRBJ1-2, with unresolved D. Trimming took off 8 bases at V and 5 bases at J, with 12 bases between the two ends. CDR3 length: 12 residues. The V gene's germline CDR1 is MNHEY and CDR2 SVGAGI. Here the CDR3 reads CASRELAYGYTF. As DNA, the CDR3 is TGTGCCAGCCGAGAGCTAGCGTATGGCTACACCTTC.

The chain joins TRBV15 to TRBJ2-5; 8 bases align to TRBD2. The CDR3 has 17 residues. Trimming cost V 6 bases and J 0 bases; bases outside gene matches: 12. Germline V gene lookup returns CDR1 LNHNV and CDR2 YYDKDF (reference sequence). The CDR3: CATRPTTVAGNQETQYF. Here the CDR3 DNA reads TGTGCCACCAGGCCTACTACCGTAGCGGGGAACCAAGAGACCCAGTACTTC.

This chain uses TRBV13 with TRBJ2-5, with D perhaps TRBD1 (6 bases). Germline V CDR1 and CDR2: PRHDT, FYEKMQ (reference sequence). The V end was cut by 0 bases, the J end by 7 bases, with 15 bases between. This CDR3 region has 15 residues. The CDR3 sequence: CASSLGLRGRGTQYF. The CDR3 coding sequence is TGTGCCAGCAGCTTAGGCCTCAGGGGACGGGGGACCCAGTACTTC.

J is TRBJ2-4 and V is TRBV4-1; 12 nucleotides agree with TRBD2. J was trimmed by 1 base and V by 4 bases; bases with no gene match: 11. The germline V gene encodes CDR1 MGHRA and CDR2 YSYEKL. The CDR3 contains 19 residues. CDR3 sequence reads: CASSLQLAGGTAAKNIQYF. In nucleotides, the CDR3 is TGCGCCAGCAGCCTCCAGCTAGCGGGGGGGACCGCCGCCAAAAACATTCAGTACTTC.

V and J are TRBV27 and TRBJ1-6; 10 bases match TRBD1. V lost 5 bases, J lost 9 bases, and 7 bases stayed unmatched. The CDR3 consists of 15 residues. In germline, CDR1 is MNHEY, CDR2 SMNVEV (reference sequence). CDR3 residues: CASSPRDRGSSPLHF. Here the CDR3 DNA reads TGTGCCAGCAGTCCTCGGGACAGGGGCTCTTCACCCCTCCACTTT.

The V and J genes are TRBV2 and TRBJ2-6, with 7 positions matching TRBD1. The CDR3 spans 18 residues. Losses at the gene ends were 6 bases for V and 0 bases for J; bases not matched to a gene: 11. CDR1 and CDR2 from the germline V gene are SNHLY and FYNNEI. The CDR3 DNA sequence: TGTGCCAGCAGAAGTACCGGGACAGACTCCTCTGGGGCCAACGTCCTGACTTTC. This codes for CASRSTGTDSSGANVLTF.

The genes are TRBV28 and TRBJ1-2; 8 bases align to TRBD1. CDR3 size: 15 residues. V lost 4 bases, J lost 2 bases, and 6 bases stayed unmatched. Germline-derived CDR1 and CDR2 are MDHEN and SYDVKM. The CDR3: CASSSWDRINYGYTF. CDR3 DNA: TGTGCCAGCAGTTCCTGGGACAGGATCAACTATGGCTACACCTTC.

CDR3 coding DNA: TGTGCCAGCAGCCCCAGCGGGTGGAGCTCCTACAATGAGCAGTTCTTC. It codes for CASSPSGWSSYNEQFF. The rearrangement uses TRBV11-2 and TRBJ2-1; tentative D call: TRBD2 (6 bases). The V and J ends lost 5 bases and 0 bases respectively, with 14 bases between them. The CDR3 spans 16 residues. The germline gives CDR1 SGHAT, CDR2 FQNNGV.

The chain couples TRBV7-9 to TRBJ2-3, with a possible D match to TRBD2 (6 bases). Germline V gene data show CDR1 as SEHNR and CDR2 as FQNEAQ (reference sequence). Between the trimmed V and J ends, which lost 5 bases and 5 bases, there was a span of 8 bases. The CDR3 loop spans 12 amino acids. CDR3 protein: CASSRGRDTQYF. The DNA of the CDR3 is TGTGCCAGCAGCCGGGGGAGAGATACGCAGTATTTT.

The rearrangement joins TRBV5-1 to TRBJ2-1, with 11 bases identical to TRBD1. V shed 0 bases, J shed 7 bases, and the junction held 6 bases outside the gene matches. This CDR3 spans 16 amino acids. Germline CDR1 and CDR2: SGHRS and YFSETQ. The DNA of the CDR3 is TGCGCCAGCAGCTTGGCCGGGACAGGGGGAATAAATGAGCAGTTCTTC. It codes for CASSLAGTGGINEQFF.

This clone was recorded only once. The rearrangement joins TRBV28 to TRBJ2-4, with unresolved D. The CDR3 has 16 amino acids. Germline values: CDR1 MDHEN, CDR2 SYDVKM. Between the trimmed V and J ends, which lost 4 bases and 0 bases, there was a span of 13 bases. The CDR3 spells CASSSTTTVAKNIQYF. CDR3 nucleotide sequence: TGTGCCAGCAGTTCAACCACCACAGTAGCCAAAAACATTCAGTACTTC.

The chain links TRBV10-3 to TRBJ2-7; 11 bases line up with TRBD1. V lost 6 bases to trimming and J lost 6 bases; unmatched junction nucleotides: 4. Germline loops: CDR1 ENHRY, CDR2 SYGVKD. This CDR3 spans 13 amino acids. The CDR3 region is CAIRSGTGGEQYF. CDR3 coding DNA: TGTGCCATCAGGAGCGGGACAGGGGGCGAGCAGTACTTC.

The chain uses TRBV15 and TRBJ1-1; 8 bases align to TRBD1. V lost 0 bases, J lost 5 bases, and 5 bases stayed unmatched. CDR3 length: 15 residues. Germline loops: CDR1 LNHNV, CDR2 YYDKDF (reference sequence). The CDR3 here is CATSRDRQGATEAFF. In nucleotides, the CDR3 is TGTGCCACCAGCAGAGATCGGCAGGGGGCTACTGAAGCTTTCTTT.

The rearrangement uses TRBV7-9 and TRBJ2-1, with 9 positions matching TRBD1. The CDR3 contains 14 residues. V trimming: 1 base; J trimming: 9 bases; junction bases outside the gene matches: 4. The germline V gene has CDR1 SEHNR and CDR2 FQNEAQ (reference sequence). The CDR3 nucleotides are TGTGCCAGCAGCTTAGAAACAGGGGGCAGTGAGCAGTTCTTC. Protein sequence: CASSLETGGSEQFF.

The chain carries TRBV6-2 or TRBV6-3 and TRBJ2-7, with 9 nucleotides matching TRBD1. CDR3 length: 15 residues. Germline values: CDR1 MNHEY, CDR2 SVGEGT. V lost 2 bases and J lost 3; bases outside the gene matches: 5. CDR3 loop: CASSYPGTGNYEQYF. The CDR3 region has the DNA TGTGCCAGCAGTTACCCCGGGACAGGGAACTACGAGCAGTACTTC.

The genes are TRBV27 and TRBJ1-1, with 7 bases lining up with TRBD1. The length of the CDR3 is 12 residues. CDR1 and CDR2 from the germline V gene are MNHEY and SMNVEV (reference sequence). J gave up 8 bases and V 5 bases, and 5 bases lay outside the gene matches. The CDR3 sequence is CASSRIQGEAFF. The DNA of the CDR3 is TGTGCCAGCAGTCGTATACAGGGGGAAGCTTTCTTT.

CDR3 in DNA: TGTGCCAGCAGTCTAGGGACTACCTCCCCATCGCTAAACATTCAGTACTTC. The encoded protein is CASSLGTTSPSLNIQYF. The rearrangement links TRBV28 to TRBJ2-4, with 7 bases aligning to TRBD2. The CDR3 extends over 17 amino acids. The germline CDR1 and CDR2 sequences are MDHEN and SYDVKM. V shed 5 bases and J 6 bases; nucleotides not matched to a gene: 16.

The CDR3 region is CASSFFSGQAAGNQPQHF. CDR3 bases: TGTGCCAGCAGCTTCTTCAGCGGACAGGCGGCGGGCAATCAGCCCCAGCATTTT. The chain is built from TRBV7-2 and TRBJ1-5, with 7 bases fitting TRBD1. Germline CDR1 is SGHTA and CDR2 is FQGNSA. V dropped 3 bases and J dropped 2; count of bases not matched to a gene: 13. The CDR3 covers 18 residues.

V usage is TRBV3-1 (or the pseudogene TRBV3-2) and J usage is TRBJ2-5; D remains unclear. CDR1 is LGHDT and CDR2 is YNNKEL in the germline V gene (reference sequence). There are 14 residues in the CDR3. V was cut by 6 bases and J by 2 bases, with 13 bases left in between. In nucleotides, the CDR3 is TGTGCCAGCAGTAACTCAGAGGCACAAGAGACCCAGTACTTC. It is translated as CASSNSEAQETQYF.